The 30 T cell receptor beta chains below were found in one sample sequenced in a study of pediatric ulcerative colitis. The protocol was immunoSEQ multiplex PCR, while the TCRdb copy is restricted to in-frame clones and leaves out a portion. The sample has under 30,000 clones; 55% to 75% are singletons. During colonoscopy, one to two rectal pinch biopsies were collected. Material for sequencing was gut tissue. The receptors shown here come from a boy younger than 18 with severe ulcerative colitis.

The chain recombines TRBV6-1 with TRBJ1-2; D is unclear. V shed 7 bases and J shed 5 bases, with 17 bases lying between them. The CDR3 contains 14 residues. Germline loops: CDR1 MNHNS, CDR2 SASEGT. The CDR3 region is CASTRVIGGYGYTF. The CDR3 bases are TGTGCCAGCACCCGGGTGATAGGAGGGTATGGCTACACCTTC.

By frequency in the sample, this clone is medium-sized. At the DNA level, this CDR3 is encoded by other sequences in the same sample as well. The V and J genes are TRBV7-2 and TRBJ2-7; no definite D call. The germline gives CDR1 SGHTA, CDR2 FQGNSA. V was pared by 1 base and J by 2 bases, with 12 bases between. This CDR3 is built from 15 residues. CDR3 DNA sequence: TGTGCCAGCAGCTTAGTCGGTGGAACGGCCTACGAGCAGTACTTC. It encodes CASSLVGGTAYEQYF. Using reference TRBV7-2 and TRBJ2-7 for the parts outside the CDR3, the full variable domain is GAGVSQSPSNKVTEKGKDVELRCDPISGHTALYWYRQSLGQGLEFLIYFQGNSAPDKSGLPSDRFSAERTGGSVSTLTIQRTQQEDSAVYLCASSLVGGTAYEQYFGPGTRLTVT.

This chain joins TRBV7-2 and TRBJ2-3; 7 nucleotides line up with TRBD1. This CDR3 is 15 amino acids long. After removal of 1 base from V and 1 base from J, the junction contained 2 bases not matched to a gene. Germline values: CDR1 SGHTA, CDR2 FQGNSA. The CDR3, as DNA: TGTGCCAGCAGCTTAGGGACAGGCCGCACAGATACGCAGTATTTT. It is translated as CASSLGTGRTDTQYF.

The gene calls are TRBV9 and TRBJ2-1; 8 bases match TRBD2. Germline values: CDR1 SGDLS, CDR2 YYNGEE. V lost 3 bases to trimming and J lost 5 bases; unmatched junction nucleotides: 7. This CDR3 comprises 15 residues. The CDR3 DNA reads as TGTGCCAGCAGCGAAGCGGGAGTGACCCACAATGAGCAGTTCTTC. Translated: CASSEAGVTHNEQFF.

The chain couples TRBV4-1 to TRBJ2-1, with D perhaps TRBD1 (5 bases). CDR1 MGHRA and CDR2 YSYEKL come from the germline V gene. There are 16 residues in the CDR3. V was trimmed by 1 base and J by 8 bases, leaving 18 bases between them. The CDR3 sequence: CASSQGVPGMTHEQFF. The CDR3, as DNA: TGCGCCAGCAGCCAAGGGGTCCCAGGGATGACCCATGAGCAGTTCTTC.

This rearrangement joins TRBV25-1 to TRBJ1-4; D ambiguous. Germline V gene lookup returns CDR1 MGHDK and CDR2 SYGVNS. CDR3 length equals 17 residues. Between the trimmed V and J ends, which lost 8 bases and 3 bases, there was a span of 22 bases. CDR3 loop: CASGRTLLGAANEKLFF. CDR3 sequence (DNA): TGTGCCAGCGGACGGACTCTACTAGGTGCAGCTAATGAAAAACTGTTTTTT. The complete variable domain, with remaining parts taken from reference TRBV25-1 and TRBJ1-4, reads EADIYQTPRYLVIGTGKKITLECSQTMGHDKMYWYQQDPGMELHLIHYSYGVNSTEKGDLSSESTVSRIRTEHFPLTLESARPSHTSQYLCASGRTLLGAANEKLFFGSGTQLSVL.

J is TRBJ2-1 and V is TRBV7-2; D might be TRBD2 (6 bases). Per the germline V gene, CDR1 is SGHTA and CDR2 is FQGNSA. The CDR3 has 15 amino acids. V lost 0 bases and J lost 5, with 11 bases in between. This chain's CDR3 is CASSLAGGANNEQFF. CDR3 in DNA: TGTGCCAGCAGCTTAGCGGGAGGCGCAAACAATGAGCAGTTCTTC.

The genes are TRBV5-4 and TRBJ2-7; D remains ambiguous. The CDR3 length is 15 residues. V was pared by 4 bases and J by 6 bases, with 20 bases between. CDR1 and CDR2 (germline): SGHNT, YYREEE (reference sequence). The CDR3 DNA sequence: TGTGCCAGCAGCCAAGGTTCTCAAATCGTCTCCGAGCAGTACTTC. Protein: CASSQGSQIVSEQYF. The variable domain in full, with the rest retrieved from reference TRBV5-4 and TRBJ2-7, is ETGVTQSPTHLIKTRGQQVTLRCSSQSGHNTVSWYQQALGQGPQFIFQYYREEENGRGNFPPRFSGLQFPNYSSELNVNALELDDSALYLCASSQGSQIVSEQYFGPGTRLTVT.

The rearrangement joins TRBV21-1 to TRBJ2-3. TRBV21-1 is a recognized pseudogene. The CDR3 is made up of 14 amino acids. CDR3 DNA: TGTGCCAGCAGCACTATGAACTTGGGAGATACGCAGTATTTT. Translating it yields CASSTMNLGDTQYF.

DNA for the CDR3: TGTGCCAGCAGCCCGGCCCCTCTATTCGAGCAGTACTTC. As protein: CASSPAPLFEQYF. The rearrangement joins TRBV5-4 to TRBJ2-7; no firm D call. This CDR3 is 13 amino acids long. Germline values: CDR1 SGHNT, CDR2 YYREEE (reference sequence). Trimming took 4 bases from V and 6 from J, leaving 14 bases between them.

Written as DNA, the CDR3 is TGCAGCGTGAACATTCTGCGGTCGTACAATGAGCAGTTCTTC. It codes for CSVNILRSYNEQFF. The rearrangement joins TRBV29-1 to TRBJ2-1; D is ambiguous. The CDR3 runs 14 residues. Germline V gene data show CDR1 as SQVTM and CDR2 as ANQGSEA. Trimming removed 6 bases from V and 4 bases from J, with 16 bases in between.

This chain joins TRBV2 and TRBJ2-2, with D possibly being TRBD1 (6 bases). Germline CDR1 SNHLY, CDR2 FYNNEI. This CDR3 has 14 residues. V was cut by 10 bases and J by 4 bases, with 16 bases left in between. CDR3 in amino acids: CATKTGTITGELFF. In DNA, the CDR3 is TGTGCCACCAAGACAGGAACGATCACCGGGGAGCTGTTTTTT. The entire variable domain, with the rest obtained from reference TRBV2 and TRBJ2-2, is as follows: EPEVTQTPSHQVTQMGQEVILRCVPISNHLYFYWYRQILGQKVEFLVSFYNNEISEKSEIFDDQFSVERPDGSNFTLKIRSTKLEDSAMYFCATKTGTITGELFFGEGSRLTVL.

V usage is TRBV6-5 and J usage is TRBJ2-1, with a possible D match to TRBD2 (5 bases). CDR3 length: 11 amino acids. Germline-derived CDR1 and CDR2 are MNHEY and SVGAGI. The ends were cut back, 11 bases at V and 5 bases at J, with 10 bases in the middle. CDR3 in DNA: TGTGCCGCTCGGGGAAACAATGAGCAGTTCTTC. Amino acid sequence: CAARGNNEQFF.

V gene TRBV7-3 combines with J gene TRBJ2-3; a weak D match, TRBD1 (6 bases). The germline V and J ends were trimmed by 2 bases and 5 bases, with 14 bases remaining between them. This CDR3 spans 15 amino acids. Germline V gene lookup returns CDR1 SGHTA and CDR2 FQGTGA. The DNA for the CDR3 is TGTGCCAGCAGCTTATTATCAGGGGTCAAAGATACGCAGTATTTT. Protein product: CASSLLSGVKDTQYF. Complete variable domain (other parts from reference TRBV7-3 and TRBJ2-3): GAGVSQTPSNKVTEKGKYVELRCDPISGHTALYWYRQSLGQGPEFLIYFQGTGAADDSGLPNDRFFAVRPEGSVSTLKIQRTERGDSAVYLCASSLLSGVKDTQYFGPGTRLTVL.

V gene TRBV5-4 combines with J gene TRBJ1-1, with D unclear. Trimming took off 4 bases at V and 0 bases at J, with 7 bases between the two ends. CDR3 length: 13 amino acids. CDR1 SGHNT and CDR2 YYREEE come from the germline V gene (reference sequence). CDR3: CASSVGLNTEAFF. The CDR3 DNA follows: TGTGCCAGCAGCGTAGGGTTGAACACTGAAGCTTTCTTT.

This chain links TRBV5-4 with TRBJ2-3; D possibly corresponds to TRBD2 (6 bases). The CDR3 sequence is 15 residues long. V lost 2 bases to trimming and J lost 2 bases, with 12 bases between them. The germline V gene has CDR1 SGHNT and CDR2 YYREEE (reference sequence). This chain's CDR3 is CASSLVGRDTDTQYF. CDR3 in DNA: TGTGCCAGCAGCTTAGTAGGGCGGGACACAGATACGCAGTATTTT.

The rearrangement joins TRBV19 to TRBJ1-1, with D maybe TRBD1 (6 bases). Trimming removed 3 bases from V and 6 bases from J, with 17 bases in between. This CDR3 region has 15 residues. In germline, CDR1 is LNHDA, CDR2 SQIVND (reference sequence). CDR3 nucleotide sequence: TGTGCCAGTAGTATTCTGGGGGGGCTTGACGCTGAAGCTTTCTTT. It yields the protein CASSILGGLDAEAFF.

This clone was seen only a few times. CDR3 nucleotides: TGTGCCAGCAGCTTAGGACGCGGGAGGCCCTACGAGCAGTACTTC. Protein sequence: CASSLGRGRPYEQYF. The chain recombines TRBV7-9 with TRBJ2-7; 8 nucleotides align to TRBD2. V lost 1 base and J lost 2; bases outside the gene matches: 4. The CDR3 is 15 amino acids. CDR1 and CDR2 from the germline V gene are SEHNR and FQNEAQ (reference sequence).

CDR3 residues: CASSLGAGSEQYF. The CDR3 coding sequence is TGCGCCAGCAGCTTGGGGGCAGGAAGCGAGCAGTACTTC. J is TRBJ2-7 and V is TRBV5-1, with D uncertain. V was pared by 0 bases and J by 6 bases, with 10 bases between. The CDR3 runs to 13 residues. Germline V gene sequence: CDR1 SGHRS, CDR2 YFSETQ.

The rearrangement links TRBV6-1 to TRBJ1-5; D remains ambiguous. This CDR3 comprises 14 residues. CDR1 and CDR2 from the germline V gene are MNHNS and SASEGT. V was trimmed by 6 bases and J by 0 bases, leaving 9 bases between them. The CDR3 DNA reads TGTGCCAGCAGGCACGACGATAGCAATCAGCCCCAGCATTTT. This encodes CASRHDDSNQPQHF.

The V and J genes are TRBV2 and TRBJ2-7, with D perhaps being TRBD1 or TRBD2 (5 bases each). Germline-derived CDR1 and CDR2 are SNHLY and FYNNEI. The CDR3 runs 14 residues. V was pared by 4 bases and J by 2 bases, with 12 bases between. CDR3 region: CASSVARDPYEQYF. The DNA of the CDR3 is TGTGCCAGCAGTGTCGCTCGGGACCCCTACGAGCAGTACTTC.

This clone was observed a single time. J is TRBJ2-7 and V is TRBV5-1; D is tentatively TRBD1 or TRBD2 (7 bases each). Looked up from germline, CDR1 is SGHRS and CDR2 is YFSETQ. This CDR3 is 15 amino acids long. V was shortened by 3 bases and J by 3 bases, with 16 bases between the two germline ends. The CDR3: CASSSGGTDLYEQYF. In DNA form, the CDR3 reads TGCGCCAGCAGCTCCGGGGGGACAGACCTCTACGAGCAGTACTTC.

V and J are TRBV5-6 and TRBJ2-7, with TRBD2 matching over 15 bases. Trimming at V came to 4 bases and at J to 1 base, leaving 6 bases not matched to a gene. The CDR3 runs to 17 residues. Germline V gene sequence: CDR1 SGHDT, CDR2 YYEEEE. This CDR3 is CASSKEGLAGGSYEQYF. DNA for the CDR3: TGTGCCAGCAGCAAAGAGGGACTAGCGGGAGGATCCTACGAGCAGTACTTC.

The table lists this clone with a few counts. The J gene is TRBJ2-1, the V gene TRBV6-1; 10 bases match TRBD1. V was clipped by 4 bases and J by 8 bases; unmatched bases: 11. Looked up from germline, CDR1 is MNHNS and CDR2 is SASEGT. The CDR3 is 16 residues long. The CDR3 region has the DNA TGTGCCAGCAGTGGAATACCTGGGACAGGGGCGGATGAGCAGTTCTTC. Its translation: CASSGIPGTGADEQFF.

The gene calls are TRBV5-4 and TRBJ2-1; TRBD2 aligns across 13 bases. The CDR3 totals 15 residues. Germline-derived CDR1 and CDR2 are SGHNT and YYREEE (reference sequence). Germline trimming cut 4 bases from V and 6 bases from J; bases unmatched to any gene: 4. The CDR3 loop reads CASSTRTSGGNEQFF. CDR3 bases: TGTGCCAGCAGCACCCGGACTAGCGGGGGCAATGAGCAGTTCTTC.

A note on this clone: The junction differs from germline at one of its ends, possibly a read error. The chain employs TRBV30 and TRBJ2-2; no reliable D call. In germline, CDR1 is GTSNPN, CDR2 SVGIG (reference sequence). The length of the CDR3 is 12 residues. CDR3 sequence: CAWSAKTGELFF. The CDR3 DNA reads TGTGCCTGGAGTGCGAAGACCGGGGAGCTGTTTTTT.

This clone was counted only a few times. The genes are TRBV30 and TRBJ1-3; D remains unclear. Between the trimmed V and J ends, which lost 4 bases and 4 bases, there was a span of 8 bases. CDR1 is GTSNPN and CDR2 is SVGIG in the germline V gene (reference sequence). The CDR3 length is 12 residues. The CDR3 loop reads CAWNWEGNTIYF. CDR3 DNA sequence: TGTGCCTGGAATTGGGAAGGAAACACCATATATTTT.

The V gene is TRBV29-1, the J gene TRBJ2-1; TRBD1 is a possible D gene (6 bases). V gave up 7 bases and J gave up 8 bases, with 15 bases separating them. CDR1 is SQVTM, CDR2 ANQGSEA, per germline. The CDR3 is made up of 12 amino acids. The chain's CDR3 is CSADRQRDEQFF. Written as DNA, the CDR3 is TGCAGCGCCGACAGGCAAAGGGATGAGCAGTTCTTC.

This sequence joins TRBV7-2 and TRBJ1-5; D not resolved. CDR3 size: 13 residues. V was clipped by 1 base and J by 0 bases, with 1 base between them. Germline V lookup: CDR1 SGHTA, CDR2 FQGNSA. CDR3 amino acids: CASSLDSNQPQHF. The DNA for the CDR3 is TGTGCCAGCAGCTTAGATAGCAATCAGCCCCAGCATTTT.

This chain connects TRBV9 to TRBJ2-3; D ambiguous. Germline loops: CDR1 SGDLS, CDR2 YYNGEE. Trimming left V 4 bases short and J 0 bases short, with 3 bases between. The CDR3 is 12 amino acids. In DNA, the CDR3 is TGTGCCAGCAGCCCAAGCACAGATACGCAGTATTTT. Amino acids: CASSPSTDTQYF.